The 20 T cell receptor beta chains given below trace back to one sample, sequenced in a study of OX40 agonist ivuxolimab in advanced cancers. TCRdb's copy holds only in-frame clones and misses some; the assay was immunoSEQ multiplex PCR. The profile covers just over 60,000 clones, with roughly 87% appearing a single time and 16% taken by the ten largest. Sequencing was performed on CD4+ or CD8+ T cells sorted from blood, taken in a trial of the OX40 agonist ivuxolimab. All receptors derive from an adult with an advanced solid tumor such as melanoma, head and neck, liver or kidney cancer.

In DNA form, the CDR3 reads TGTGCCAGCAATACTCAACCCCGGGGTGGCGAGCAGTACTTC. This sequence encodes CASNTQPRGGEQYF. V is TRBV28 and J is TRBJ2-7; a possible D gene is TRBD2 (5 bases). This CDR3 has 14 amino acids. Germline CDR1 MDHEN, CDR2 SYDVKM. V dropped 7 bases and J dropped 6 bases, with 19 bases sitting between them. The complete variable domain, with remaining parts taken from reference TRBV28 and TRBJ2-7, reads DVKVTQSSRYLVKRTGEKVFLECVQDMDHENMFWYRQDPGLGLRLIYFSYDVKMKEKGDIPEGYSVSREKKERFSLILESASTNQTSMYLCASNTQPRGGEQYFGPGTRLTVT.

The rearrangement uses TRBV19 and TRBJ2-7; D is unresolved. The germline CDR1 and CDR2 sequences are LNHDA and SQIVND (reference sequence). The CDR3 loop spans 13 amino acids. V was pared by 3 bases and J by 1 base, with 7 bases between. In DNA form, the CDR3 reads TGTGCCAGTAGTATGGACCATTCCTACGAGCAGTACTTC. Encoded protein: CASSMDHSYEQYF.

This chain connects TRBV4-2 to TRBJ2-1; D gene uncertain. The germline gives CDR1 LGHNA, CDR2 YNFKEQ. This CDR3 has 15 amino acids. Trimming shortened V by 1 base and J by 0 bases, and 7 bases separated the two germline ends. CDR3 amino acids: CASSQGGSSYNEQFF. The CDR3 nucleotides are TGTGCCAGCAGCCAAGGTGGAAGCTCCTACAATGAGCAGTTCTTC.

V is TRBV27 and J is TRBJ2-2; tentative D call: TRBD2 (5 bases). Germline assignment: CDR1 MNHEY and CDR2 SMNVEV (reference sequence). The CDR3 length is 14 residues. V lost 5 bases, J lost 4 bases, and 11 bases lay in between. The CDR3 sequence is CASSLREVTGELFF. In DNA, the CDR3 is TGTGCCAGCAGTCTTCGGGAAGTCACCGGGGAGCTGTTTTTT.

This clone was counted between two and nine times. V is TRBV30 and J is TRBJ2-7; unclear D gene. The CDR3 spans 13 residues. The germline V and J ends were trimmed by 3 bases and 0 bases, with 9 bases remaining between them. Germline V gives CDR1 GTSNPN, CDR2 SVGIG (reference sequence). CDR3 sequence reads: CAWRFGVSYEQYF. The CDR3 nucleotides read TGTGCCTGGAGATTTGGGGTCTCCTACGAGCAGTACTTC.

V and J are TRBV4-3 and TRBJ1-2; D is uncertain. Germline values: CDR1 LGHNA, CDR2 YSLEER. V was pared by 1 base and J by 8 bases, with 11 bases between. The CDR3 runs to 13 residues. The DNA of the CDR3 is TGCGCCAGCAGCCAAGCCCGGAATGACGGCTACACCTTC. Amino acid sequence: CASSQARNDGYTF.

This chain joins TRBV27 and TRBJ2-7; D is uncertain. This CDR3 is built from 12 residues. Per the germline V gene, CDR1 is MNHEY and CDR2 is SMNVEV (reference sequence). The V gene lost 5 bases and the J gene lost 0 bases, with 5 bases spanning the gap. The chain's CDR3 is CASSMSSYEQYF. The CDR3 DNA reads as TGTGCCAGCAGTATGAGCTCCTACGAGCAGTACTTC.

The chain couples TRBV4-2 to TRBJ2-3; D perhaps matches TRBD2 (6 bases). The CDR3 is made up of 15 amino acids. Germline loops: CDR1 LGHNA, CDR2 YNFKEQ. Trimming took 1 base from V and 1 from J, leaving 9 bases between them. Written as DNA, the CDR3 is TGTGCCAGCAGCCAAGCCGGGACTGGCACAGATACGCAGTATTTT. Residues: CASSQAGTGTDTQYF.

The chain is built from TRBV29-1 and TRBJ1-2; no clear D. CDR1 is SQVTM, CDR2 ANQGSEA, per germline. This CDR3 comprises 13 residues. V was shortened by 6 bases and J by 2 bases, with 13 bases between the two germline ends. The CDR3, as DNA: TGCAGCGTCGGAGACTTCATGAACTATGGCTACACCTTC. It is translated as CSVGDFMNYGYTF.

The J gene is TRBJ2-3, the V gene TRBV2, with D perhaps matching TRBD1 (5 bases). Trimming stripped 10 bases from V and 0 bases from J, with 11 bases between. Germline-derived CDR1 and CDR2 are SNHLY and FYNNEI. The length of the CDR3 is 13 residues. The DNA for the CDR3 is TGTGCCACCATGACAGAAAGCACAGATACGCAGTATTTT. This codes for CATMTESTDTQYF.

This clone was seen a single time. This chain connects TRBV9 to TRBJ2-5; 8 bases match TRBD1. The DNA end is more similar to TRBJ2-7, so the J call may be wrong. The CDR3 sequence is 15 residues long. Germline V gene lookup returns CDR1 SGDLS and CDR2 YYNGEE. CDR3 in amino acids: CASSPRWTGNDEQYF. The CDR3 bases are TGTGCCAGCAGCCCCCGTTGGACAGGGAACGACGAGCAGTACTTC.

The V call is TRBV2, the J call TRBJ1-2; 8 nucleotides match TRBD1. The ends lost 5 bases at V and 2 bases at J; junction bases unmatched: 4. CDR3 length: 14 residues. Per germline, CDR1 SNHLY and CDR2 FYNNEI. CDR3 sequence: CASSKTGENYGYTF. The CDR3 DNA sequence: TGTGCCAGCAGTAAGACAGGGGAGAACTATGGCTACACCTTC.

V usage is TRBV2 and J usage is TRBJ2-7; D remains unclear. This CDR3 spans 12 amino acids. With 6 bases removed from V and 2 bases from J, the gap between germline ends came to 8 bases. Germline loops: CDR1 SNHLY, CDR2 FYNNEI. CDR3 DNA sequence: TGTGCCAGCAGAAGGGATGCCTACGAGCAGTACTTC. This codes for CASRRDAYEQYF.

V gene TRBV7-2 combines with J gene TRBJ2-1; tentatively, D is TRBD2 (6 bases). Trimming shortened V by 5 bases and J by 4 bases, and 15 bases separated the two germline ends. Germline V lookup: CDR1 SGHTA, CDR2 FQGNSA. The CDR3 runs to 15 residues. CDR3 region: CASSPGGALYNEQFF. The CDR3 DNA is TGTGCCAGCAGCCCCGGGGGAGCGTTGTACAATGAGCAGTTCTTC. Drawing the rest from reference TRBV7-2 and TRBJ2-1, the complete variable domain is GAGVSQSPSNKVTEKGKDVELRCDPISGHTALYWYRQSLGQGLEFLIYFQGNSAPDKSGLPSDRFSAERTGGSVSTLTIQRTQQEDSAVYLCASSPGGALYNEQFFGPGTRLTVL.

This chain uses TRBV19 with TRBJ2-1, with D perhaps matching TRBD2 (6 bases). Looked up from germline, CDR1 is LNHDA and CDR2 is SQIVND (reference sequence). V was cut by 7 bases and J by 2 bases, with 21 bases left in between. There are 17 residues in the CDR3. The CDR3 DNA sequence: TGTGCCAGTAAACCCACGGGGGTCGACGCAACCTACAATGAGCAGTTCTTC. As protein: CASKPTGVDATYNEQFF.

This clone turned up a few times. The chain carries TRBV6-5 and TRBJ1-4; 7 bases are shared with TRBD1. The CDR3 is made up of 15 amino acids. V was clipped by 0 bases and J by 8 bases; unmatched bases: 6. Germline-derived CDR1 and CDR2 are MNHEY and SVGAGI. The CDR3 sequence: CASSYSGRGREKLFF. The CDR3 DNA sequence: TGTGCCAGCAGTTACTCGGGCAGGGGGAGGGAAAAACTGTTTTTT.

This chain links TRBV4-1 with TRBJ2-1, with 9 bases fitting TRBD2. J was trimmed by 8 bases and V by 1 base; bases with no gene match: 6. This CDR3 contains 15 residues. Germline CDR1 is MGHRA and CDR2 is YSYEKL. This CDR3 reads CASSQVGLASYEQFF. The DNA for the CDR3 is TGCGCCAGCAGCCAAGTCGGACTAGCGTCATATGAGCAGTTCTTC.

This clone has only a few counts. CDR3 DNA sequence: TGCGCCAGCAGGACGACAGGGGCGGACTACGAGCAGTACTTC. Residues: CASRTTGADYEQYF. The chain joins TRBV5-1 to TRBJ2-7, with 8 positions matching TRBD1. The CDR3 covers 14 residues. With V trimmed by 5 bases and J by 3 bases, 7 bases remained unmatched. Germline CDR1 is SGHRS and CDR2 is YFSETQ. The full variable domain, its missing parts supplied by reference TRBV5-1 and TRBJ2-7, is KAGVTQTPRYLIKTRGQQVTLSCSPISGHRSVSWYQQTPGQGLQFLFEYFSETQRNKGNFPGRFSGRQFSNSRSEMNVSTLELGDSALYLCASRTTGADYEQYFGPGTRLTVT.

V and J are TRBV29-1 and TRBJ2-7; D perhaps matches TRBD1 (5 bases). CDR1 is SQVTM, CDR2 ANQGSEA, per germline. CDR3 size: 12 residues. V was trimmed by 8 bases and J by 2 bases, leaving 13 bases between them. The CDR3 loop is CSTRTSTYEQYF. CDR3 bases: TGCAGCACCCGGACATCTACCTACGAGCAGTACTTC.

The V gene is TRBV27, the J gene TRBJ2-7, with 10 bases that match TRBD2. The CDR3 extends over 15 amino acids. Germline V gives CDR1 MNHEY, CDR2 SMNVEV (reference sequence). Here the CDR3 reads CATMSWTSGSYEQYF. The CDR3 DNA sequence: TGTGCTACTATGAGTTGGACTAGCGGCTCCTACGAGCAGTACTTC.